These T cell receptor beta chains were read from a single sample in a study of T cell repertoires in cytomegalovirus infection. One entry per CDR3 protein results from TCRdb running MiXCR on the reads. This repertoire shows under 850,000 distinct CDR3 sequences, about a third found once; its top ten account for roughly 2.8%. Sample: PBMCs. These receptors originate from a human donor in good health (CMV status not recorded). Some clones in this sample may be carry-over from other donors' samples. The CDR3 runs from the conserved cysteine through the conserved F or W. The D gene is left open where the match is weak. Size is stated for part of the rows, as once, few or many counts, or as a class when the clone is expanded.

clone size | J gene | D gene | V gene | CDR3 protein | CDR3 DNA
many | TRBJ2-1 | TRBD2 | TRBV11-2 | CASSLEPGGEQFF | TGTGCCAGCAGCTTAGAGCCGGGAGGTGAGCAGTTCTTC
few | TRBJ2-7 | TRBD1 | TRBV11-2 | CASSLPDRDRGEQYF | TGTGCCAGCAGCTTACCAGACCGGGACAGGGGCGAGCAGTACTTC
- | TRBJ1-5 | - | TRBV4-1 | CASSQATQANQPQHF | TGCGCCAGCAGCCAAGCCACACAGGCAAATCAGCCCCAGCATTTT
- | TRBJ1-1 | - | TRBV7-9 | CASSFARREETEAFF | TGTGCCAGCAGCTTCGCTAGACGGGAGGAGACTGAAGCTTTCTTT
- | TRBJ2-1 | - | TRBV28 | CASRRDGEQFF | TGTGCCAGCCGGAGGGACGGCGAGCAGTTCTTC
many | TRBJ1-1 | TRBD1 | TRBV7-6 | CASSSSPGQGWTEAFF | TGTGCCAGCAGCTCAAGCCCGGGACAGGGGTGGACTGAAGCTTTCTTT
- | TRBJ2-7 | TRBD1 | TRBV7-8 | CASSLEFIGTGGAYEQYF | TGTGCCAGCAGCTTAGAATTTATCGGGACAGGGGGCGCCTACGAGCAGTACTTC
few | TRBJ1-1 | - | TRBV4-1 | CASSLGAVVTEAFF | TGTGCCAGCAGCCTGGGGGCTGTGGTCACTGAAGCTTTCTTT
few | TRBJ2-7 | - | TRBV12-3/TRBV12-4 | CASSLNLGWNEQYF | TGTGCCAGCAGTTTAAATCTGGGGTGGAACGAGCAGTACTTC
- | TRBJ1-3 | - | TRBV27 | CASSLMAGVGNTIYF | TGTGCCAGCAGTTTAATGGCAGGGGTTGGAAACACCATATATTTT
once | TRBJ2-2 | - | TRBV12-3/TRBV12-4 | CASSSGTVPNTGELFF | TGTGCCAGCAGCTCCGGGACGGTGCCGAACACCGGGGAGCTGTTTTTT
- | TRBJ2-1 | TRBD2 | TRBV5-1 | CASMEKRESSYNEQFF | TGCGCCAGCATGGAAAAGCGGGAGAGCTCCTACAATGAGCAGTTCTTC
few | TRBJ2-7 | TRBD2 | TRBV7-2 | CASRSTSGSEQYF | TGTGCCAGCAGGTCGACTAGCGGGAGCGAGCAGTACTTC
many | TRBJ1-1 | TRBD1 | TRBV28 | CASTQTGDRAEAFF | TGTGCCAGCACCCAGACAGGGGATCGGGCTGAAGCTTTCTTT
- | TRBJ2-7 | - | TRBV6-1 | CASSRLFPPGQPAYEQYF | TGTGCCAGCAGCCGCTTGTTCCCCCCGGGCCAGCCGGCCTACGAGCAGTACTTC
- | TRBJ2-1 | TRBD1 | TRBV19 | CASSLTGAPYNEQFF | TGTGCCAGTAGTCTTACAGGGGCCCCCTACAATGAGCAGTTCTTC
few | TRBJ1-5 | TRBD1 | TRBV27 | CASGGQGRAGSNQPQHF | TGTGCCAGCGGGGGACAGGGTCGCGCCGGAAGCAATCAGCCCCAGCATTTT
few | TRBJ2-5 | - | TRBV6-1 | CATIFSRAGETQYF | TGTGCCACCATTTTTTCCAGGGCGGGAGAGACCCAGTACTTC
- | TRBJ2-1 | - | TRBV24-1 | CATSDLKVNGPTSYNEQFF | TGTGCCACCAGTGATTTAAAGGTGAACGGGCCCACGTCCTACAATGAGCAGTTCTTC
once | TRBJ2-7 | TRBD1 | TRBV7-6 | CASSLQGFSYEQYF | TGTGCCAGCAGCCTACAGGGGTTCAGCTACGAGCAGTACTTC
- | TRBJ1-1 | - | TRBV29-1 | CSVATGTMNTEAFF | TGCAGCGTTGCCACGGGAACTATGAACACTGAAGCTTTCTTT
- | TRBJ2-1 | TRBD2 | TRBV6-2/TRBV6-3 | CASSALAGVGNEQFF | TGTGCCAGCAGTGCCCTAGCGGGAGTTGGCAATGAGCAGTTCTTC
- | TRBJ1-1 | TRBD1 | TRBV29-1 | CSVYRGSTEAFF | TGCAGCGTTTACAGGGGTAGCACTGAAGCTTTCTTT
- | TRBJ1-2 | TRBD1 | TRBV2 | CASSFTGTGYGYTF | TGTGCCAGCAGTTTCACCGGGACAGGTTACGGCTACACCTTC
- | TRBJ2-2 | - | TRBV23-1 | CASSQSVDSLGTGELFF | TGCGCCAGCAGTCAATCGGTAGACAGCCTGGGAACCGGGGAGCTGTTTTTT
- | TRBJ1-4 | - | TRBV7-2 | CASSPRSAGPTNEKLFF | TGTGCCAGCAGCCCGAGATCGGCGGGGCCCACTAATGAAAAACTGTTTTTT
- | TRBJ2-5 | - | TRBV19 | CASSPPPGPMETQYF | TGTGCCAGTAGTCCCCCACCGGGGCCCATGGAGACCCAGTACTTC
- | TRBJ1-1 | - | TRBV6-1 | CASSEMPTVSNTEAFF | TGTGCCAGCAGTGAAATGCCGACGGTGAGCAACACTGAAGCTTTCTTT
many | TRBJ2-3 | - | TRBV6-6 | CASSYSQDTQYF | TGTGCCAGCAGTTACTCGCAAGATACGCAGTATTTT
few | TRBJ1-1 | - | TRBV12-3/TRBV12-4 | CASRDYQGSEAFF | TGTGCCAGCAGGGACTACCAGGGCTCCGAAGCTTTCTTT
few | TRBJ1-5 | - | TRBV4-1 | CASSPRQGGNQPQHF | TGCGCCAGCAGCCCTCGGCAGGGAGGCAATCAGCCCCAGCATTTT
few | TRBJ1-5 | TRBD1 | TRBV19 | CASSQTGWGNQPQHF | TGTGCCAGTAGCCAGACAGGGTGGGGCAATCAGCCCCAGCATTTT
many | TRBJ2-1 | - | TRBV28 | CASSSTDDEQFF | TGTGCCAGCAGTTCCACGGACGATGAGCAGTTCTTC
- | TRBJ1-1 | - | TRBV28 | CATRSGRTEAFF | TGTGCCACCCGATCAGGGCGCACTGAAGCTTTCTTT
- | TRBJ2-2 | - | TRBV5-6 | CASSLGQKNTGELFF | TGTGCCAGCAGCTTGGGCCAGAAGAACACCGGGGAGCTGTTTTTT
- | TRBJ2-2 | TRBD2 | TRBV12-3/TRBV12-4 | CACQRTSGRTVTGELFF | TGTGCCTGTCAGCGGACTAGCGGGAGGACAGTCACCGGGGAGCTGTTTTTT
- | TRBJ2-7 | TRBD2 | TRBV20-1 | CSASFFDSGRGPYEQYF | TGCAGTGCTAGTTTCTTTGATAGCGGGAGGGGACCCTACGAGCAGTACTTC
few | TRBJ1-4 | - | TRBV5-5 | CASSQRSEGYEKLFF | TGTGCCAGCAGCCAACGATCGGAAGGGTATGAAAAACTGTTTTTT
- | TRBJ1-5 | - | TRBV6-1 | CASQDYSNQPQHF | TGTGCCAGCCAAGACTATAGCAATCAGCCCCAGCATTTT
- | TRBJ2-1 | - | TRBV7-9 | CASSAVDGSYNEQFF | TGTGCCAGCAGCGCCGTGGACGGCTCCTACAATGAGCAGTTCTTC
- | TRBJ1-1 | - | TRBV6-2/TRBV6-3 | CASSYSTTGRYTEAFF | TGTGCCAGCAGTTACTCGACCACAGGTCGGTACACTGAAGCTTTCTTT
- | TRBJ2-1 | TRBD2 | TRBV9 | CASSVDTSGGLKNEQFF | TGTGCCAGCAGCGTAGACACTAGCGGGGGGTTGAAGAATGAGCAGTTCTTC
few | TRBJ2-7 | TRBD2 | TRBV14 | CASSQETPRIAGLGEQYF | TGTGCCAGCAGCCAAGAAACTCCCAGGATAGCGGGATTGGGCGAGCAGTACTTC
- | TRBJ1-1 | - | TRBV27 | CARSRLLGRNTEAFF | TGTGCCCGCAGCCGCCTGCTCGGGAGGAACACTGAAGCTTTCTTT
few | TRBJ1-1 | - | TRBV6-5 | CATHRGGAMRAFF | TGTGCCACCCACCGAGGTGGAGCGATGAGGGCTTTCTTT
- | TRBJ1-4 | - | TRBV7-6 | CASSPKDRRKGEKLFF | TGTGCCAGCAGCCCAAAAGACAGGCGTAAAGGTGAAAAACTGTTTTTT
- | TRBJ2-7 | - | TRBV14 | CASSQRSFYSYEQYF | TGTGCCAGCAGCCAACGGTCCTTTTATTCCTACGAGCAGTACTTC
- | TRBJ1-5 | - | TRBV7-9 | CASSSTSREVQPQHF | TGTGCCAGCAGCTCGACATCCAGGGAAGTTCAGCCCCAGCATTTT
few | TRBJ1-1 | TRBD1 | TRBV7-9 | CASSLGTDRLNTEAFF | TGTGCCAGCAGCTTAGGTACGGACAGGCTGAACACTGAAGCTTTCTTT
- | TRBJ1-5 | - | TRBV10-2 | CASRWNSNQPQHF | TGCGCCAGCAGGTGGAATAGCAATCAGCCCCAGCATTTT
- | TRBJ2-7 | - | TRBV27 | CARSLNGFHEQYF | TGTGCCAGAAGTTTAAACGGTTTCCACGAGCAGTACTTC